The 9 T cell receptor beta chains presented below share a single source sample, sequenced in a study of blood T cells in healthy people across ages. A sample-barcoded 5' primer and a J-beta primer mix were used in a second PCR of roughly 7 to 11 cycles. TCRdb independently ran MiXCR on the 5' RACE reads; one entry per CDR3 protein. The top ten clones hold approximately 13% of a sample with 600,000 to 800,000 distinct CDR3 sequences, over 40% of them seen once. Input material: blood. All receptors come from a woman over 75 in good health.

The chain is built from TRBV3-1 and TRBJ2-7; TRBD1 aligns across 8 bases. The CDR3 runs 14 residues. V dropped 4 bases and J dropped 5; count of bases not matched to a gene: 7. The germline V gene encodes CDR1 LGHDT and CDR2 YNNKEL (reference sequence). For the CDR3, the DNA is TGTGCCAGCAGCCTGGACAGGGTGAGTGACGAGCAGTACTTC. This translates into CASSLDRVSDEQYF.

This chain joins TRBV4-3 and TRBJ1-3, with 7 positions matching TRBD1. The trim removed 2 bases at V and 2 bases at J, leaving 6 bases unmatched. The germline CDR1 and CDR2 sequences are LGHNA and YSLEER. The CDR3 consists of 16 residues. In DNA form, the CDR3 reads TGCGCCAGCAGCCAAACGGGACAGTCCCCTGGAAACACCATATATTTT. Its translation is CASSQTGQSPGNTIYF.

This chain links TRBV20-1 with TRBJ2-7; D gene ambiguous. The germline CDR1 and CDR2 sequences are DFQATT and SNEGSKA (reference sequence). V lost 5 bases to trimming and J lost 4 bases, with 9 bases between them. The CDR3 contains 11 residues. Here the CDR3 reads CSAADQYEQYF. The CDR3 nucleotides are TGCAGTGCTGCGGACCAATACGAGCAGTACTTC.

The CDR3 sequence is CRAPSGRYEQFF. CDR3 coding DNA: TGCAGGGCCCCTAGCGGGAGATATGAGCAGTTCTTC. This sequence joins TRBV20-1 and TRBJ2-1; 10 positions agree with TRBD2. Germline assignment: CDR1 DFQATT and CDR2 SNEGSKA (reference sequence). This CDR3 region has 12 residues.

This clonotype was counted many times. The chain couples TRBV6-6 to TRBJ1-1; 8 nucleotides align to TRBD1. Looked up from germline, CDR1 is MNHNY and CDR2 is SVGAGI (reference sequence). With V trimmed by 2 bases and J by 5 bases, 7 bases remained unmatched. This CDR3 has 15 amino acids. The CDR3 region has the DNA TGTGCCAGCAGTTACGGGGACAGGTTTGGGACTGAAGCTTTCTTT. This gives the protein CASSYGDRFGTEAFF.

The chain uses TRBV12-3 or TRBV12-4 and TRBJ2-2; D unresolved. The CDR3 runs 14 residues. V gave up 6 bases and J gave up 6 bases, with 14 bases separating them. For the CDR3, the DNA is TGTGCCAGCAGGCCCCAACAACTCGCCGGGGAGCTGTTTTTT. Amino acids: CASRPQQLAGELFF.

This clonotype was seen more than once but under ten times. The V and J genes are TRBV27 and TRBJ2-5; D remains unclear. The CDR3 covers 15 residues. V shed 2 bases and J shed 4 bases, with 14 bases lying between them. Germline values: CDR1 MNHEY, CDR2 SMNVEV (reference sequence). CDR3 sequence reads: CASSLAGPKRETQYF. The CDR3 DNA is TGTGCCAGCAGTTTAGCCGGGCCGAAGAGAGAGACCCAGTACTTC.

About this clonotype itself: A much larger clone sits a single nucleotide away, making a read error possible. The gene calls are TRBV7-2 and TRBJ2-3, with a possible D match to TRBD2 (6 bases). Germline V gene lookup returns CDR1 SGHTA and CDR2 FQGNSA. The CDR3 is made up of 13 amino acids. The V end was cut by 11 bases, the J end by 6 bases, with 18 bases between. The CDR3, as DNA: TGTGCCTGCGGGGAGGCTCCGCGGGATACGCAGTATTTT. Translated: CACGEAPRDTQYF. The whole variable domain, filled in from reference TRBV7-2 and TRBJ2-3, reads GAGVSQSPSNKVTEKGKDVELRCDPISGHTALYWYRQSLGQGLEFLIYFQGNSAPDKSGLPSDRFSAERTGGSVSTLTIQRTQQEDSAVYLCACGEAPRDTQYFGPGTRLTVL.

The genes are TRBV24-1 and TRBJ2-3; 8 positions agree with TRBD1. The V and J ends lost 7 bases and 4 bases, in that order; junction bases with no gene match: 9. This CDR3 is built from 15 residues. Germline CDR1 reads KGHDR; CDR2 reads SFDVKD. The CDR3 reads CATSRGRGRSDTQYF. The CDR3, as DNA: TGTGCCACCAGCCGAGGCAGGGGGCGTTCAGATACGCAGTATTTT.